A single sample is the source of the 26 T cell receptor beta chains below, sequenced in a study of regulatory T cells in long-lasting Graves disease. iRepertoire HTBI primers and Arm-PCR of CDR3 regions built TCR beta libraries. TCRdb reprocessed the multiplex PCR reads with MiXCR, giving one entry per CDR3 protein. The sample has about 460,000 distinct CDR3 sequences, about 20% seen once. The time point was: persistent/refractory GD, antithyroid drugs over 5 years with positive TRAb. RNA isolated from PBMCs was used to make the TCR library. The source material was peripheral blood mononuclear cells (PBMCs), sampled when the disease was refractory, from a patient treated with antithyroid drugs. The receptors were gathered from a female donor with Graves disease.

In its sample, this clonotype was seen many times. The rearrangement uses TRBV28 and TRBJ1-1; 8 bases fit TRBD1. Trimming cost V 6 bases and J 5 bases; bases outside gene matches: 8. This CDR3 spans 14 amino acids. The germline V gene encodes CDR1 MDHEN and CDR2 SYDVKM. The CDR3 is CASRSQGGWTEAFF. In DNA, the CDR3 is TGTGCCAGCAGATCACAGGGGGGGTGGACTGAAGCTTTCTTT.

The gene calls are TRBV6-1 and TRBJ1-6; 9 bases line up with TRBD1. V lost 6 bases, J lost 10 bases, and 7 bases stayed unmatched. This CDR3 has 14 residues. The V gene's germline CDR1 is MNHNS and CDR2 SASEGT. The chain's CDR3 is CASRRGQGISPLHF. The CDR3 DNA follows: TGTGCCAGCAGGAGGGGACAGGGAATATCACCCCTCCACTTT.

This clonotype occurred many times. The chain uses TRBV6-5 and TRBJ2-7, with unresolved D. CDR3 length: 15 residues. Germline assignment: CDR1 MNHEY and CDR2 SVGAGI. Deletions cut 0 bases from V and 3 bases from J, with 12 bases between. This CDR3 is CASSYSSQVDYEQYF. The CDR3 nucleotides read TGTGCCAGCAGTTACTCGTCCCAGGTTGACTACGAGCAGTACTTC.

This clonotype was recorded a few times. J is TRBJ1-6 and V is TRBV30, with D perhaps matching TRBD1 (6 bases). The CDR3 spans 14 residues. Germline loops: CDR1 GTSNPN, CDR2 SVGIG (reference sequence). Trimming pared 0 bases from V and 7 bases from J, leaving 10 bases between. CDR3 region: CAWSVGQGNSPLHF. The CDR3 bases are TGTGCCTGGAGTGTAGGGCAGGGGAATTCACCCCTCCACTTT.

Regarding this clonotype: One base away lies a much larger clone, so this may be a sequencing read error. This chain connects TRBV6-5 to TRBJ1-6; D gene uncertain. Between the trimmed V and J ends, which lost 2 bases and 7 bases, there was a span of 15 bases. The germline V gene has CDR1 MNHEY and CDR2 SVGAGI. This CDR3 region has 16 residues. CDR3 in amino acids: CASSYPRAGRNSPLHF. CDR3 nucleotides: TGTGCCAGCAGTTACCCGAGGGCAGGTCGGAATTCACCCCTCCACTTT.

The chain uses TRBV30 and TRBJ1-2, with D possibly being TRBD1 (5 bases). The V end was cut by 5 bases, the J end by 4 bases, with 14 bases between. Germline assignment: CDR1 GTSNPN and CDR2 SVGIG (reference sequence). This CDR3 comprises 13 residues. The CDR3 sequence: CAWEHPGLYGYTF. CDR3 in DNA: TGTGCCTGGGAGCATCCAGGGCTCTATGGCTACACCTTC.

In DNA form, the CDR3 reads TGTGCCAGCAGCCCAGAACTCTCTGGGGCCAACGTCCTGACTTTC. As protein: CASSPELSGANVLTF. The chain couples TRBV11-2 to TRBJ2-6, with D unresolved. The germline V and J ends were trimmed by 5 bases and 0 bases, with 8 bases remaining between them. In germline, CDR1 is SGHAT, CDR2 FQNNGV. The CDR3 runs 15 residues. Filled out from reference TRBV11-2 and TRBJ2-6, the complete variable domain reads EAGVAQSPRYKIIEKRQSVAFWCNPISGHATLYWYQQILGQGPKLLIQFQNNGVVDDSQLPKDRFSAERLKGVDSTLKIQPAKLEDSAVYLCASSPELSGANVLTFGAGSRLTVL.

This clonotype occurred a few times. V is TRBV5-5 and J is TRBJ1-2; perhaps TRBD1 as D (6 bases). Germline assignment: CDR1 SGHKS and CDR2 YYEKEE (reference sequence). CDR3 length equals 14 residues. Trimming cost V 5 bases and J 8 bases, with 19 bases left between them. The CDR3 DNA is TGTGCCAGCAGTTTACCCAGGGGAGTAGGCGGCTACACCTTC. Translating gives CASSLPRGVGGYTF.

This clonotype occurred a few times. The rearrangement links TRBV9 to TRBJ2-5; TRBD2 aligns across 7 bases. The junction had 10 bases not matched to a gene; V was cut back by 0 bases and J by 2 bases. CDR1 and CDR2 from the germline V gene are SGDLS and YYNGEE. The CDR3 is 17 residues long. The CDR3 here is CASSVVPGEGRQETQYF. The CDR3 coding sequence is TGTGCCAGCAGCGTAGTCCCCGGGGAGGGAAGGCAAGAGACCCAGTACTTC. Full variable domain (outside the CDR3, taken from reference TRBV9 and TRBJ2-5): DSGVTQTPKHLITATGQRVTLRCSPRSGDLSVYWYQQSLDQGLQFLIQYYNGEERAKGNILERFSAQQFPDLHSELNLSSLELGDSALYFCASSVVPGEGRQETQYFGPGTRLLVL.

This clonotype has at least ten counts. CDR3 DNA: TGTGCCAGCAGTTTTGGTAGCGGGAATACCGGGGAGCTGTTTTTT. This gives the protein CASSFGSGNTGELFF. The V gene is TRBV12-3 or TRBV12-4, the J gene TRBJ2-2; 8 bases are shared with TRBD2. The CDR3 is made up of 15 amino acids. After removal of 3 bases from V and 5 bases from J, the junction contained 5 bases not matched to a gene.

This clonotype was detected a few times. The V gene is TRBV3-1, the J gene TRBJ1-3, with D uncertain. CDR3 length: 14 residues. Per germline, CDR1 LGHDT and CDR2 YNNKEL (reference sequence). Trimming cost V 0 bases and J 4 bases, with 7 bases left between them. The CDR3 sequence: CASSQDTTGNTIYF. Written as DNA, the CDR3 is TGTGCCAGCAGCCAAGACACGACAGGAAACACCATATATTTT.

This clonotype was found many times. The V gene is TRBV28, the J gene TRBJ2-7; D is unresolved. V lost 4 bases and J 2 bases, leaving 12 bases between the germline ends. Germline lookup yields CDR1 MDHEN and CDR2 SYDVKM. This CDR3 has 14 amino acids. CDR3 DNA sequence: TGTGCCAGCAGTTCGCCTTCCCTAACCTACGAGCAGTACTTC. The encoded protein is CASSSPSLTYEQYF.

The CDR3 is CASSLADASHTEAFF. CDR3 DNA sequence: TGTGCCAGCAGCTTAGCGGATGCCAGCCACACTGAAGCTTTCTTT. The chain couples TRBV7-9 to TRBJ1-1; D gene unclear. Trimming took 0 bases from V and 3 from J, leaving 11 bases between them. CDR3 size: 15 residues. Germline V gives CDR1 SEHNR, CDR2 FQNEAQ (reference sequence).

This clonotype was counted only a few times. This chain connects TRBV12-3 or TRBV12-4 to TRBJ1-5, with D tentatively TRBD1 (5 bases). Trimming stripped 3 bases from V and 5 bases from J, with 8 bases between. This CDR3 has 13 amino acids. In DNA, the CDR3 is TGTGCCAGCAGTTTTGGGGCGGATCAGCCCCAGCATTTT. This encodes CASSFGADQPQHF.

This clonotype has ten or more counts. The chain is built from TRBV7-2 and TRBJ2-7; TRBD2 matches at 14 bases. This CDR3 has 14 residues. Germline V CDR1 and CDR2: SGHTA, FQGNSA. V was pared by 7 bases and J by 4 bases, with 3 bases of the junction left unmatched. The CDR3 reads CASTRTSGRYEQYF. The CDR3 DNA is TGTGCCAGCACCCGGACTAGCGGGAGGTACGAGCAGTACTTC.

In its sample, this clonotype was seen a few times. J is TRBJ2-7 and V is TRBV3-1, with 7 bases that match TRBD2. With 4 bases clipped from V and 1 base from J, the junction kept 10 bases outside the gene matches. Germline CDR1 LGHDT, CDR2 YNNKEL (reference sequence). The CDR3 spans 16 residues. The CDR3 DNA is TGTGCCAGCAGCCCCTACGAGGCTAGCGGTTCCTACGAGCAGTACTTC. Translation gives CASSPYEASGSYEQYF.

This clonotype occurred a few times. This sequence joins TRBV5-8 and TRBJ2-5; D not resolved. Trimming cost V 9 bases and J 5 bases, with 8 bases left between them. The CDR3 consists of 10 residues. CDR1 SGHTS and CDR2 YDEGEE come from the germline V gene. The chain's CDR3 is CATARETQYF. The CDR3, as DNA: TGTGCCACTGCACGGGAGACCCAGTACTTC.

J is TRBJ2-7 and V is TRBV11-2; no firm D call. Trimming removed 3 bases from V and 5 bases from J, with 17 bases in between. The CDR3 has 15 residues. Germline-derived CDR1 and CDR2 are SGHAT and FQNNGV. This chain's CDR3 is CASSLGGPSVHEQYF. The CDR3 coding sequence is TGTGCCAGCAGCTTGGGTGGGCCCTCGGTCCACGAGCAGTACTTC.

This clonotype has ten or more counts. One junction end disagrees with the germline gene, perhaps due to a read error. The V call is TRBV28, the J call TRBJ1-1; TRBD1 agrees at 9 bases. This CDR3 is 15 amino acids long. Germline-derived CDR1 and CDR2 are MDHEN and SYDVKM. CDR3 in amino acids: CSSQGAHKTYTEAFF. The CDR3 DNA is TGCTCCTCACAGGGGGCCCATAAAACTTACACTGAAGCTTTCTTT.

This clonotype was counted many times. J is TRBJ1-2 and V is TRBV2; perhaps TRBD1 as D (5 bases). V dropped 0 bases and J dropped 7 bases, with 6 bases sitting between them. The CDR3 runs to 12 residues. CDR1 and CDR2 (germline): SNHLY, FYNNEI. CDR3 protein: CASSEARGGYTF. The CDR3 region has the DNA TGTGCCAGCAGTGAAGCGAGGGGTGGCTACACCTTC.

V and J are TRBV20-1 and TRBJ1-1; D call uncertain. Trimming cost V 1 base and J 1 base, with 10 bases left between them. This CDR3 comprises 14 residues. Looked up from germline, CDR1 is DFQATT and CDR2 is SNEGSKA (reference sequence). The CDR3 nucleotides are TGCAGTGCTAGAGCTACGGACGGGAACACTGAAGCTTTCTTT. Amino acids: CSARATDGNTEAFF.

CDR3 protein: CASSLDSVRGGNTIYF. The CDR3 DNA reads TGTGCCAGCAGCTTAGATTCGGTCAGAGGGGGAAACACCATATATTTT. The chain combines TRBV7-2 with TRBJ1-3; the D is unclear. Germline CDR1 reads SGHTA; CDR2 reads FQGNSA. The CDR3 sequence is 16 residues long. V was cut by 1 base and J by 4 bases, with 14 bases left in between.

This clonotype was counted only a few times. The chain carries TRBV6-1 and TRBJ2-7, with 11 bases lining up with TRBD2. Germline CDR1 is MNHNS and CDR2 is SASEGT. V trimming: 6 bases; J trimming: 7 bases; junction bases outside the gene matches: 11. CDR3 length: 15 residues. The CDR3 reads CASSPLAGGPLEQYF. The CDR3 DNA follows: TGTGCCAGCAGCCCTCTAGCGGGGGGCCCTTTGGAGCAGTACTTC.

This clonotype appeared many times. The chain uses TRBV29-1 and TRBJ1-4, with unresolved D. The V gene's germline CDR1 is SQVTM and CDR2 ANQGSEA. V lost 3 bases and J lost 4, with 9 bases in between. There are 13 residues in the CDR3. CDR3 sequence: CSVEGSFNEKLFF. CDR3 in DNA: TGCAGCGTTGAGGGCAGTTTTAATGAAAAACTGTTTTTT.

A remark on this clonotype: Being one base from a much bigger clone, this may be a read error. The chain combines TRBV2 with TRBJ1-1; possibly TRBD1 for D (5 bases). The CDR3 sequence is 16 residues long. Trimming stripped 6 bases from V and 3 bases from J, with 20 bases between. The V gene's germline CDR1 is SNHLY and CDR2 FYNNEI. The chain's CDR3 is CASSSGLVRGDTEAFF. As DNA, the CDR3 is TGTGCCAGCAGCTCAGGGTTAGTTCGGGGAGACACTGAAGCTTTCTTT.

The V gene is TRBV15, the J gene TRBJ1-5; perhaps TRBD1 as D (6 bases). Looked up from germline, CDR1 is LNHNV and CDR2 is YYDKDF (reference sequence). The CDR3 is made up of 13 amino acids. The ends were cut back, 5 bases at V and 7 bases at J, with 12 bases in the middle. CDR3 nucleotides: TGTGCCACCAGCGGGGCACAGGGACAGCCCCAGCATTTT. It translates to CATSGAQGQPQHF. The full variable domain, rest sourced from reference TRBV15 and TRBJ1-5, is DAMVIQNPRYQVTQFGKPVTLSCSQTLNHNVMYWYQQKSSQAPKLLFHYYDKDFNNEADTPDNFQSRRPNTSFCFLDIRSPGLGDTAMYLCATSGAQGQPQHFGDGTRLSIL.